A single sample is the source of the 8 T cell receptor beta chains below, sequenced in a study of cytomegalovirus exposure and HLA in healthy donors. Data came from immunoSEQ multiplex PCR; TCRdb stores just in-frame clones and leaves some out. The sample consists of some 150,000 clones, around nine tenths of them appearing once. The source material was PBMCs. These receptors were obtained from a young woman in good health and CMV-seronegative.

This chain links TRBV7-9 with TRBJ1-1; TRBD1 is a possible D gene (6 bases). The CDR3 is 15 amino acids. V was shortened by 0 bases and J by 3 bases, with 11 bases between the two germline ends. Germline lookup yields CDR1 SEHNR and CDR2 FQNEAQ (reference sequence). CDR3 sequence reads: CASSLAWGQDTEAFF. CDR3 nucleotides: TGTGCCAGCAGCTTAGCGTGGGGGCAGGACACTGAAGCTTTCTTT.

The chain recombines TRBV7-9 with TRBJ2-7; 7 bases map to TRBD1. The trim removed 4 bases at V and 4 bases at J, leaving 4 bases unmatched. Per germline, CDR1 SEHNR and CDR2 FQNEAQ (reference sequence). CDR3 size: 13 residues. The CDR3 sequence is CASSSAGGYEQYF. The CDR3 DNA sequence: TGTGCCAGCAGCTCAGCAGGGGGTTACGAGCAGTACTTC.

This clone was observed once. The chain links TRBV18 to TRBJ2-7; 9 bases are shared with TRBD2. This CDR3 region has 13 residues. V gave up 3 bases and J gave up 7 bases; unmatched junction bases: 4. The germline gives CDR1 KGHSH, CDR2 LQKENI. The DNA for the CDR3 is TGTGCCAGCTCACCCGGACTAGCGCGGGAGCAGTACTTC. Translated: CASSPGLAREQYF.

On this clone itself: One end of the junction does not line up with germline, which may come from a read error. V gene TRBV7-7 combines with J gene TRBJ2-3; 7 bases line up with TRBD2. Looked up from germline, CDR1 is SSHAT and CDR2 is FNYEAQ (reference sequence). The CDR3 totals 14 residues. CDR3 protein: CASSSGGTTDTQYF. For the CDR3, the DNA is TGTGCTAGCAGCTCCGGGGGGACCACAGATACGCAGTATTTT.

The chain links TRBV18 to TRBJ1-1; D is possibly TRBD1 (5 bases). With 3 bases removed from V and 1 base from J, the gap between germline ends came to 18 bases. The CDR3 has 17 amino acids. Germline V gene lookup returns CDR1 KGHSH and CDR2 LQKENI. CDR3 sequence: CASSPMPFPGGNTEAFF. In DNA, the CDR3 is TGTGCCAGCTCACCCATGCCGTTCCCGGGGGGGAACACTGAAGCTTTCTTT.

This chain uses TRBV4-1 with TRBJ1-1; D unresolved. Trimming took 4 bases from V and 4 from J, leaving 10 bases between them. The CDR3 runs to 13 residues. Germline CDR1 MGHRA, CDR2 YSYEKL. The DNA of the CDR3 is TGCGCCAGCAGCCCCCTACAGTTCACTGAAGCTTTCTTT. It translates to CASSPLQFTEAFF.

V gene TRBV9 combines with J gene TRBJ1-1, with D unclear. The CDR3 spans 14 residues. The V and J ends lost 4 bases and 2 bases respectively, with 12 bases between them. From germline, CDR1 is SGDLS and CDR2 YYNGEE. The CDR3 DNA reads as TGTGCCAGCAGCTCCCACTCAGGAAACACTGAAGCTTTCTTT. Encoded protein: CASSSHSGNTEAFF.

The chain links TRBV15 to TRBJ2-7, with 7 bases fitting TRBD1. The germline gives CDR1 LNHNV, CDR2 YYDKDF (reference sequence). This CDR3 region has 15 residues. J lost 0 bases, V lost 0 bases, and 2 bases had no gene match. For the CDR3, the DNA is TGTGCCACCAGCAGAGACAGGGGGACCTCCTACGAGCAGTACTTC. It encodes CATSRDRGTSYEQYF.